The 20 T cell receptor beta chains reported below all come from one sample, sequenced in a study of early T cells in non-severe SARS-CoV-2 infection. TCRdb fed the 5' RACE reads into MiXCR, producing one record per CDR3 protein. The data contain over 45,000 distinct CDR3 sequences, roughly 5.5% of them seen just once; the ten biggest clones take up 4.5% to 5.5%. Sequenced sample: whole blood. These receptors all stem from an adult who was a healthcare worker with PCR-confirmed SARS-CoV-2 infection or an uninfected control (not recorded which).

This clonotype occurred many times. The V call is TRBV20-1, the J call TRBJ1-6; tentative D call: TRBD1 (6 bases). The CDR3 is 14 amino acids. Germline CDR1 is DFQATT and CDR2 is SNEGSKA (reference sequence). The V gene lost 5 bases and the J gene lost 7 bases, with 15 bases spanning the gap. The CDR3, as DNA: TGCAGTGCTCGTGGGGACACGGGGAATTCACCCCTCCACTTT. It specifies CSARGDTGNSPLHF.

The genes are TRBV5-1 and TRBJ2-5, with TRBD1 matching over 8 bases. J was trimmed by 5 bases and V by 4 bases; bases with no gene match: 4. Germline V gene sequence: CDR1 SGHRS, CDR2 YFSETQ. The CDR3 has 13 amino acids. This CDR3 is CASSATGEETQYF. For the CDR3, the DNA is TGCGCCAGCAGCGCGACAGGGGAGGAGACCCAGTACTTC.

The sample holds many counts of this clonotype. The CDR3 sequence is CASSFNSGGSYEQYF. CDR3 bases: TGTGCCAGCAGCTTTAATAGCGGGGGCTCCTACGAGCAGTACTTC. The rearrangement joins TRBV11-2 to TRBJ2-7; 9 bases match TRBD2. The junction had 3 bases not matched to a gene; V was cut back by 3 bases and J by 0 bases. CDR1 SGHAT and CDR2 FQNNGV come from the germline V gene. This CDR3 is built from 15 residues.

This clonotype was detected many times. This chain joins TRBV5-4 and TRBJ2-3; D unclear. Deletions cut 5 bases from V and 6 bases from J, with 10 bases between. The CDR3 totals 12 residues. In germline, CDR1 is SGHNT, CDR2 YYREEE (reference sequence). DNA for the CDR3: TGTGCCAGCAGTGACTCTGATGATACGCAGTATTTT. It specifies CASSDSDDTQYF.

For this clonotype: A much bigger clone sits one base away, suggesting this may be a read error. The chain joins TRBV4-2 to TRBJ2-2; 12 nucleotides align to TRBD2. The germline gives CDR1 LGHNA, CDR2 YNFKEQ. CDR3 length equals 17 residues. Trimming at V came to 0 bases and at J to 6 bases, leaving 5 bases not matched to a gene. CDR3 amino acids: CASSQELAGGHAGELFF. The CDR3 nucleotides read TGTGCCAGCAGCCAAGAACTAGCGGGGGGTCACGCCGGGGAGCTGTTTTTT.

This clonotype was seen many times. The chain joins TRBV19 to TRBJ2-2; 10 positions agree with TRBD1. This CDR3 is 17 amino acids long. Germline V gene sequence: CDR1 LNHDA, CDR2 SQIVND (reference sequence). Unmatched junction bases numbered 4, after V lost 2 bases and J lost 1 base. In DNA, the CDR3 is TGTGCCAGTAGTATATCCCGGACAGGGGGGAACACCGGGGAGCTGTTTTTT. This codes for CASSISRTGGNTGELFF.

This clonotype was seen more than once but under ten times. V usage is TRBV5-1 and J usage is TRBJ2-1; D is unclear. Germline-derived CDR1 and CDR2 are SGHRS and YFSETQ. The CDR3 runs 14 residues. Trimming left V 4 bases short and J 4 bases short, with 12 bases between. CDR3 protein: CASSKDPRYNEQFF. CDR3 sequence (DNA): TGCGCCAGCAGCAAGGATCCTAGGTACAATGAGCAGTTCTTC.

This clonotype was found many times. The J gene is TRBJ1-6, the V gene TRBV6-5, with D possibly matching TRBD1 (6 bases). The CDR3 spans 14 residues. In germline, CDR1 is MNHEY, CDR2 SVGAGI. Trimming took 6 bases from V and 6 from J, leaving 12 bases between them. CDR3 in DNA: TGTGCCAGCAGAAAACAGGGATTTAATTCACCCCTCCACTTT. As protein: CASRKQGFNSPLHF.

This clonotype was seen many times. This chain connects TRBV7-8 to TRBJ2-1, with TRBD2 identical over 8 bases. From germline, CDR1 is SGHVS and CDR2 FQNEAQ. Unmatched junction bases numbered 9, after V lost 3 bases and J lost 8 bases. This CDR3 has 15 amino acids. CDR3 sequence (DNA): TGTGCCAGCAGCTTTAGGGGGACTAGTCGCGATGAGCAGTTCTTC. Protein sequence: CASSFRGTSRDEQFF.

This clonotype was observed at least ten times. The chain has TRBV2 and TRBJ2-7; D is unresolved. This CDR3 comprises 11 residues. V gave up 1 base and J gave up 6 bases, with 4 bases separating them. Germline V lookup: CDR1 SNHLY, CDR2 FYNNEI. DNA for the CDR3: TGTGCCAGCAGTGAAGAGGTCGAGCAGTACTTC. Its protein is CASSEEVEQYF.

This clonotype has at least ten counts. The chain has TRBV15 and TRBJ1-2, with D unresolved. V was cut by 1 base and J by 5 bases, with 11 bases left in between. There are 14 residues in the CDR3. Germline V lookup: CDR1 LNHNV, CDR2 YYDKDF (reference sequence). CDR3 nucleotides: TGTGCCACCAGCAGAGGGAACAACGATTATGGCTACACCTTC. Translating it yields CATSRGNNDYGYTF.

At least ten counts were recorded for this clonotype. The chain uses TRBV18 and TRBJ2-7; 7 nucleotides align to TRBD1. The CDR3 contains 16 residues. Germline trimming cut 0 bases from V and 4 bases from J; bases unmatched to any gene: 9. Germline V CDR1 and CDR2: KGHSH, LQKENI. CDR3 amino acids: CASSPPKTGQGYEQYF. CDR3 DNA: TGTGCCAGCTCACCACCCAAGACAGGGCAAGGGTACGAGCAGTACTTC.

This clonotype was found many times. The CDR3 region has the DNA TGTGCCAGCAGCTCTCGGGGGAGCTCCTACAATGAGCAGTTCTTC. Encoded protein: CASSSRGSSYNEQFF. V gene TRBV9 combines with J gene TRBJ2-1; tentatively, D is TRBD2 (6 bases). V was pared by 4 bases and J by 0 bases, with 11 bases between. Germline loops: CDR1 SGDLS, CDR2 YYNGEE. The CDR3 has 15 amino acids.

This clonotype showed up many times. For the CDR3, the DNA is TGTGCCAGTGGCGGTTGGGAGGGACAACCCCTACAAGAGACCCAGTACTTC. This codes for CASGGWEGQPLQETQYF. The V gene is TRBV19, the J gene TRBJ2-5; weak D call: TRBD2 (7 bases). The V gene lost 8 bases and the J gene lost 2 bases, with 24 bases spanning the gap. The CDR3 extends over 17 amino acids. CDR1 is LNHDA, CDR2 SQIVND, per germline (reference sequence).

Ten or more counts support this clonotype. The V gene is TRBV29-1, the J gene TRBJ1-1, with D possibly TRBD1 on 5 matching bases. Trimming pared 3 bases from V and 1 base from J, leaving 6 bases between. The germline gives CDR1 SQVTM, CDR2 ANQGSEA. The CDR3 contains 12 residues. CDR3: CSVDRANTEAFF. The CDR3 DNA reads TGCAGCGTTGACAGGGCGAACACTGAAGCTTTCTTT.

In this sample, this clonotype turned up many times. The CDR3 is CASSLSFGNYEQYF. The CDR3 nucleotides are TGCGCCAGCAGCTTATCCTTCGGGAACTACGAGCAGTACTTC. The J gene is TRBJ2-7, the V gene TRBV5-1; D is perhaps TRBD2 (5 bases). V was cut by 2 bases and J by 3 bases, with 12 bases left in between. The CDR3 is made up of 14 amino acids. CDR1 SGHRS and CDR2 YFSETQ come from the germline V gene.

Ten or more counts support this clonotype. V and J are TRBV6-1 and TRBJ1-5, with D unresolved. Trimming cost V 1 base and J 5 bases, with 12 bases left between them. From germline, CDR1 is MNHNS and CDR2 SASEGT. The CDR3 length is 15 residues. The CDR3 nucleotides are TGTGCCAGCAGTGAAGAACAGACATTTTATCAGCCCCAGCATTTT. Protein: CASSEEQTFYQPQHF.

The chain uses TRBV12-3 or TRBV12-4 and TRBJ1-5, with D maybe TRBD1 (5 bases). Trimming shortened V by 7 bases and J by 7 bases, and 17 bases separated the two germline ends. This CDR3 spans 14 amino acids. CDR3 region: CASTLSGKGQPQHF. The CDR3 region has the DNA TGTGCCAGCACCCTGTCAGGGAAGGGCCAGCCCCAGCATTTT.

Here the CDR3 reads CASSLGAGGPETQYF. In nucleotides, the CDR3 is TGTGCCAGCAGTTTAGGTGCGGGAGGGCCCGAGACCCAGTACTTC. The genes are TRBV27 and TRBJ2-5; 9 bases agree with TRBD2. CDR1 is MNHEY, CDR2 SMNVEV, per germline (reference sequence). This CDR3 is 15 amino acids long. V trimming: 2 bases; J trimming: 5 bases; junction bases outside the gene matches: 6.

Many counts were recorded for this clonotype. This rearrangement joins TRBV20-1 to TRBJ2-7; 10 bases are shared with TRBD2. The CDR3 spans 15 residues. V was pared by 1 base and J by 6 bases, with 9 bases of the junction left unmatched. CDR1 DFQATT and CDR2 SNEGSKA come from the germline V gene (reference sequence). DNA for the CDR3: TGCAGTGCTAGAGGAGCTCTAGCGGGAGCAAGCGAGCAGTACTTC. It translates to CSARGALAGASEQYF.